A selection of T cell receptor beta chains follows, all from one sample in a study of T cell responses to AZD1222 COVID-19 vaccine. The table came from immunoSEQ multiplex PCR; TCRdb's copy has only in-frame clones and leaves some out. The sample holds around 70,000 clones, about 85% seen once. The sample here was peripheral blood, taken 28 days after the second AZD1222 dose. These receptors originate from an adult who received the AZD1222 COVID-19 vaccine. The CDR3 runs from the conserved cysteine through the conserved F or W. Each record gives: J gene, V gene, clone size, D gene, CDR3 DNA, CDR3 protein. The D gene is left open where the match is weak. Size is stated for part of the rows, as once, few or many counts, or as a class when the clone is expanded.

TRBJ1-1 TRBV7-9 . . TGTGCCAGTGCCACCGACAGGAAGAACACTGAAGCTTTCTTT CASATDRKNTEAFF
TRBJ1-2 TRBV7-9 . TRBD1 TGTGCCAGCAGCTTAGCGGACAGGGACTATGGCTACACCTTC CASSLADRDYGYTF
TRBJ2-5 TRBV6-5 . TRBD2 TGTGCCAGCAGTATTGGACTAGCGGAGGCGACCCAGTACTTC CASSIGLAEATQYF
TRBJ1-1 TRBV27 . . TGTGCCAGCAGGGACCCGGGGGCGAGAACTGAAGCTTTCTTT CASRDPGARTEAFF
TRBJ2-7 TRBV25-1 . . TGTGCCAGCAGTGATGGGGGTAAGGACGAGCAGTACTTC CASSDGGKDEQYF
TRBJ2-4 TRBV7-9 . . TGTGCCAGCAGCCTCGGGACCCTAGCCAAAAACATTCAGTACTTC CASSLGTLAKNIQYF
TRBJ1-2 TRBV6-6 . TRBD1 TGTGCCAGCAGCTCCGACAGGGTTAACTATGGCTACACCTTC CASSSDRVNYGYTF
TRBJ1-1 TRBV9 . TRBD1 TGTGCCAGCAGCGACCGACCGGGACAGGGAGCAGCTTTCTTT CASSDRPGQGAAFF
TRBJ1-1 TRBV11-2 . . TGTGCCAGCAGCGCCAGGGTGGAGGACACTGAAGCTTTCTTT CASSARVEDTEAFF
TRBJ2-5 TRBV10-3 once . TGTGCCATCAGTGAGTCGCTACAAGAGACCCAGTACTTC CAISESLQETQYF
TRBJ2-1 TRBV11-2 . TRBD2 TGTGCCAGCAGCGGGCGACTAGCGGGAGTCGGCAATGAGCAGTTCTTC CASSGRLAGVGNEQFF
TRBJ1-1 TRBV11-2 . . TGTGCCAGCAGCTCCTACAGGGAGGCTGAAGCTTTCTTT CASSSYREAEAFF
TRBJ2-3 TRBV9 . TRBD2 TGTGCCAGCAGCACCGGGACTAGTGGCACAGATACGCAGTATTTT CASSTGTSGTDTQYF